Following are 12 T cell receptor beta chains from one sample sequenced in a study of blood T cell repertoires in COVID-19. TCRdb's copy holds only in-frame clones and misses some; the assay was immunoSEQ multiplex PCR. In the table there are under 150,000 clones, around four fifths of which are singletons. Sequencing was done on a sample of peripheral blood. These receptors were taken from a man aged 25-40 years with acute or convalescent COVID-19.

The chain is built from TRBV10-3 and TRBJ1-3; D gene ambiguous. This CDR3 region has 16 residues. Germline loops: CDR1 ENHRY, CDR2 SYGVKD. Trimming cost V 0 bases and J 4 bases, with 13 bases left between them. CDR3 DNA sequence: TGTGCCATCAGTGAGTCAACTACCTATTTGGGAAACACCATATATTTT. Its translation: CAISESTTYLGNTIYF.

V and J are TRBV30 and TRBJ1-1, with 9 bases fitting TRBD1. The CDR3 is 13 residues long. CDR1 is GTSNPN, CDR2 SVGIG, per germline (reference sequence). Trimming at V came to 1 base and at J to 3 bases, leaving 0 bases not matched to a gene. This CDR3 is CAWSGDRDTEAFF. CDR3 nucleotide sequence: TGTGCCTGGAGTGGGGACAGGGACACTGAAGCTTTCTTT.

The chain has TRBV5-6 and TRBJ2-4, with a possible D match to TRBD2 (6 bases). Germline V gene sequence: CDR1 SGHDT, CDR2 YYEEEE. Trimming pared 4 bases from V and 5 bases from J, leaving 16 bases between. The CDR3 spans 15 residues. The chain's CDR3 is CASSLLTRDQNIQYF. The CDR3 DNA reads as TGTGCCAGCAGCCTCCTGACTAGGGACCAAAACATTCAGTACTTC.

The chain joins TRBV9 to TRBJ1-1; TRBD1 matches 7 bases. Trimming cost V 0 bases and J 4 bases; bases outside gene matches: 3. The germline V gene has CDR1 SGDLS and CDR2 YYNGEE. This CDR3 has 14 residues. CDR3 nucleotide sequence: TGTGCCAGCAGCGTAGTGGCAGGGGGCACTGAAGCTTTCTTT. Amino acids: CASSVVAGGTEAFF.

This sequence joins TRBV7-2 and TRBJ2-5, with D maybe TRBD2 (5 bases). CDR1 is SGHTA and CDR2 is FQGNSA in the germline V gene. The CDR3 is made up of 14 amino acids. Trimming pared 4 bases from V and 3 bases from J, leaving 12 bases between. DNA of the CDR3: TGTGCCAGCAGCTACTCCGGACTGGAAGAGACCCAGTACTTC. Its protein is CASSYSGLEETQYF.

The CDR3 loop is CASFRQGANTEAFF. The CDR3, as DNA: TGTGCCAGCTTCCGACAGGGTGCCAACACTGAAGCTTTCTTT. The rearrangement links TRBV18 to TRBJ1-1, with TRBD1 identical over 7 bases. The length of the CDR3 is 14 residues. The germline gives CDR1 KGHSH, CDR2 LQKENI. With 7 bases clipped from V and 2 bases from J, the junction kept 7 bases outside the gene matches.

V is TRBV5-5 and J is TRBJ2-1; 12 nucleotides line up with TRBD2. CDR1 and CDR2 (germline): SGHKS, YYEKEE (reference sequence). V lost 4 bases and J lost 9; bases outside the gene matches: 2. There are 13 residues in the CDR3. The CDR3 reads CASSAGLAGEQFF. CDR3 coding DNA: TGTGCCAGCAGCGCGGGACTAGCGGGTGAGCAGTTCTTC.

V usage is TRBV7-8 and J usage is TRBJ1-1; D gene unclear. The CDR3 has 13 residues. Germline CDR1 SGHVS, CDR2 FQNEAQ. Trimming took off 5 bases at V and 6 bases at J, with 13 bases between the two ends. The CDR3 sequence: CASSPFEGAEAFF. CDR3 coding DNA: TGTGCCAGCAGCCCTTTCGAGGGCGCTGAAGCTTTCTTT.

This rearrangement joins TRBV14 to TRBJ2-2; 7 bases agree with TRBD1. CDR3 size: 16 residues. The V segment lost 4 bases and the J segment 2 bases; nucleotides outside the gene matches: 7. The germline V gene encodes CDR1 SGHDN and CDR2 FVKESK. The CDR3 here is CASSPRGQPNTGELFF. Here the CDR3 DNA reads TGTGCCAGCAGCCCTAGGGGGCAGCCAAACACCGGGGAGCTGTTTTTT.

The rearrangement links TRBV6-5 to TRBJ2-3; 8 nucleotides line up with TRBD2. This CDR3 contains 14 residues. Trimming at V came to 6 bases and at J to 8 bases, leaving 10 bases not matched to a gene. Germline V CDR1 and CDR2: MNHEY, SVGAGI. The CDR3 sequence is CASSFSGEGFTQYF. CDR3 sequence (DNA): TGTGCCAGCAGCTTTAGCGGGGAGGGGTTTACGCAGTATTTT.

The V gene is TRBV3-1 (or the pseudogene TRBV3-2), the J gene TRBJ2-2, with TRBD2 identical over 11 bases. V trimming: 4 bases; J trimming: 4 bases; junction bases outside the gene matches: 5. This CDR3 has 16 amino acids. In germline, CDR1 is LGHDT, CDR2 YNNKEL (reference sequence). CDR3 amino acids: CASSRPGLAVTGELFF. CDR3 DNA sequence: TGTGCCAGCAGCCGGCCGGGACTAGCGGTCACCGGGGAGCTGTTTTTT.

J is TRBJ1-1 and V is TRBV7-6, with 9 bases that match TRBD1. The CDR3 has 16 amino acids. CDR1 SGHVS and CDR2 FNYEAQ come from the germline V gene. J was trimmed by 1 base and V by 5 bases; bases with no gene match: 8. The CDR3 reads CASSDTGGLGNTEAFF. CDR3 nucleotide sequence: TGTGCCAGCAGCGACACAGGGGGCTTAGGGAACACTGAAGCTTTCTTT. The entire variable domain, with the rest obtained from reference TRBV7-6 and TRBJ1-1, is as follows: GAGVSQSPRYKVTKRGQDVALRCDPISGHVSLYWYRQALGQGPEFLTYFNYEAQQDKSGLPNDRFSAERPEGSISTLTIQRTEQRDSAMYRCASSDTGGLGNTEAFFGQGTRLTVV.